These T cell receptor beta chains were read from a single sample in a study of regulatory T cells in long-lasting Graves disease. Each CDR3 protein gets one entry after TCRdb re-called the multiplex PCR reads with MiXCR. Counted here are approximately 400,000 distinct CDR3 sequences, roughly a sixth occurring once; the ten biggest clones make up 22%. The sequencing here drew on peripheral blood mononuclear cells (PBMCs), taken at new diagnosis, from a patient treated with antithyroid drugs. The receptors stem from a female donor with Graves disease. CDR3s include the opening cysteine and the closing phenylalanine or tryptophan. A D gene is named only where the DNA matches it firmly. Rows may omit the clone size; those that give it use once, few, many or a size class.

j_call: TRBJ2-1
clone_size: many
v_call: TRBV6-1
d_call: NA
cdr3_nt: TGTGCCAGCAGTACACGGAGCTCCTACAATGAGCAGTTCTTC
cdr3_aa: CASSTRSSYNEQFF

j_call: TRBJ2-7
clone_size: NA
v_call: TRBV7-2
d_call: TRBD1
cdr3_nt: TGTGCCAGCAGTAGACAGGGGCATGGCTACGAGCAGTACTTC
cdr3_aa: CASSRQGHGYEQYF

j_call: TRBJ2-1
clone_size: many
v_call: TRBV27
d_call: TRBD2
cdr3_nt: TGTGCCAGCAGTGAAACAAGGGGACTAGCGTACAATGAGCAGTTCTTC
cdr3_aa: CASSETRGLAYNEQFF

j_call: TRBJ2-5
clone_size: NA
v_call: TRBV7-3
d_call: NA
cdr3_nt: TGTGCCAGCAGCTTAACGAACGAAGAGACCCAGTACTTC
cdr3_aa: CASSLTNEETQYF

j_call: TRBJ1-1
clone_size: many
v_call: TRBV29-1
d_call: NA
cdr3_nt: TGCAGCGCGCAGGGGAGCGATAGGGCTTTCTTT
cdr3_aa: CSAQGSDRAFF

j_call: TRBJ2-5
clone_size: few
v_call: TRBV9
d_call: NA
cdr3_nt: TGTGCCAGCAGCGTAGAAGAGGGGCAAGAGACCCAGTACTTC
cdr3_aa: CASSVEEGQETQYF

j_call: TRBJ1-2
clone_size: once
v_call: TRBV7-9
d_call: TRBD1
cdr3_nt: TGTGCCAGCAGCTTAGAGGGACAGGGTCGCGGCTACACCTTC
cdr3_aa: CASSLEGQGRGYTF

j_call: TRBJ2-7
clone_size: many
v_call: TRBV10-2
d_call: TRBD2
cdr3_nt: TGCGCCAGCAGCGAAAGACTAGCGGGAGTTCTTCCCTACGAGCAGTACTTC
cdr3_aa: CASSERLAGVLPYEQYF

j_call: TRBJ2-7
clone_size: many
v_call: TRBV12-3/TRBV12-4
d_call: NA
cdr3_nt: TGTGCCAGCAGCCCCCTCGGGGGCGGCGAGCAGTACTTC
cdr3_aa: CASSPLGGGEQYF

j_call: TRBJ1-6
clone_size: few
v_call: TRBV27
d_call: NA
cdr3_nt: TGTGCCAGCAGTTTATCTCCTTTAACAGGCCAACGCTCCTATAATTCACCCCTCCACTTT
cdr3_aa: CASSLSPLTGQRSYNSPLHF

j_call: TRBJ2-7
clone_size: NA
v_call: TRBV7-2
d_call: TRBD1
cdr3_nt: TGTGCCAGCAGCCTTGCAGGACAGGACCAATACGAGCAGTACTTC
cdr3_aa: CASSLAGQDQYEQYF

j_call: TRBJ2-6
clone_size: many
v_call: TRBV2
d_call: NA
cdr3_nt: TGTGCCAGCAGTGAAGGTTATGTCTCTGGGGCCAACGTCCTGACTTTC
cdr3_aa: CASSEGYVSGANVLTF

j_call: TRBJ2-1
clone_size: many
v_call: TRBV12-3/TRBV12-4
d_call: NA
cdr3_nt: TGTGCCAGCACCACCGACAGCTCGGATGAGCAGTTCTTC
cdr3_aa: CASTTDSSDEQFF

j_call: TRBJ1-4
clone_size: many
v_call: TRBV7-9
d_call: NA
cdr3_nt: TGTGCCAGCAGCCCCGGGGTCAGCGGGGAAAAACTGTTTTTT
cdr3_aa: CASSPGVSGEKLFF

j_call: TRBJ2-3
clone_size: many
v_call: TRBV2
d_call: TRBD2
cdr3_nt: TGTGCCATCCCGGGACTAGAGTACGATACGCAGTATTTT
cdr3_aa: CAIPGLEYDTQYF

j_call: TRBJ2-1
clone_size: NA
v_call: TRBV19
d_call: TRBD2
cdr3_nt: TGTGCCAGTAGTCTGGGACTAGCTGCCAATGAGCAGTTCTTC
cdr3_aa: CASSLGLAANEQFF

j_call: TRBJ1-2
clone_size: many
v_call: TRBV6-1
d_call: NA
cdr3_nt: TGTGCCAGCAGCCGGGACTGGGAGAACTATGGCTACACCTTC
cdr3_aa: CASSRDWENYGYTF

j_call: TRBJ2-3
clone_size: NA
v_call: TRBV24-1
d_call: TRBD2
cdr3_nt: TGTGCCACCAGTGCCTCGACGGGACTAGCGGGGATCACAGATACGCAGTATTTT
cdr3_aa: CATSASTGLAGITDTQYF

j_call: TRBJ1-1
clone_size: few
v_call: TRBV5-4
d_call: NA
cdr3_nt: TGTGCCAGCAGCTGGGGGGTGGGAGTCAACACTGAAGCTTTCTTT
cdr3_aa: CASSWGVGVNTEAFF

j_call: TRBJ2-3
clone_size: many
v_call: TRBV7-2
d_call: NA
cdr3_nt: TGTGCCAGCAGCTTACAGGGTTTAGATACGCAGTATTTT
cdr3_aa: CASSLQGLDTQYF

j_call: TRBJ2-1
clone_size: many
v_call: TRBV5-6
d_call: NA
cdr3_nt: TGTGCCAGCAGCTTGGATCCAGGCAAAGAGCAGTTCTTC
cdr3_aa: CASSLDPGKEQFF

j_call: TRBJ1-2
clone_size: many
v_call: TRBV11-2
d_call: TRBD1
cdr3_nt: TGTGCCAGCAGCTCACGGGGACAGGGAGGTGGCTACACCTTC
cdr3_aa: CASSSRGQGGGYTF

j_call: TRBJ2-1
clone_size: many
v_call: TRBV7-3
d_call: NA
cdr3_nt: TGTGCCAGCAGCTTAACGAGGTCTCCTTACAATGAGCAGTTCTTC
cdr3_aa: CASSLTRSPYNEQFF

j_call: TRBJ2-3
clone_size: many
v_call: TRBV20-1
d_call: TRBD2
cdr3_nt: TGCAGTGCTAGCGTACTAGCGGGAATAGATACGCAGTATTTT
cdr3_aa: CSASVLAGIDTQYF

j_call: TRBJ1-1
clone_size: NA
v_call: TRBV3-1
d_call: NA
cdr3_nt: TGTGCCAGCAGCCAGTCCGGGGGCACTGAAGCTTTCTTT
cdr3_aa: CASSQSGGTEAFF

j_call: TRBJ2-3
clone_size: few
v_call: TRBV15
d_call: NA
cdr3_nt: TGTGCCACCAGCAGAGATGCGGTTGCGGGTACGCAGTATTTT
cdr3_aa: CATSRDAVAGTQYF

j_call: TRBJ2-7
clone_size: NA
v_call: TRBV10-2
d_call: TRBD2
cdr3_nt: TGCGCCAGCAGTGAGTCAGGGGGCGGGAGGGCCTACGAGCAGTACTTC
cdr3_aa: CASSESGGGRAYEQYF

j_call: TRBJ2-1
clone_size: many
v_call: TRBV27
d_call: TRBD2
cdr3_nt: TGTGCCAGCAGCCCTCTGGGGCTAGCGGGAGGTAGCCGCACACGGAATGAGCAGTTCTTC
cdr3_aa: CASSPLGLAGGSRTRNEQFF

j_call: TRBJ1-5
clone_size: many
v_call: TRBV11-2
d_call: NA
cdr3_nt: TGTGCCAGCAGCTTAGAGATTGAAAATCAGCCCCAGCATTTT
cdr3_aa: CASSLEIENQPQHF

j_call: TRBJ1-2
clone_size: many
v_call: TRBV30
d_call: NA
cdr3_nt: TGTGCCTGGAGTTCCACCGGGGGGTCAGGTGGCTACACCTTC
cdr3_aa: CAWSSTGGSGGYTF